Given below is one T cell receptor (beta chain) in context. This sample was included in a study of blood T cell repertoires in COVID-19. Study-wide background: Nucleic acid was either cDNA or gDNA, and it came from T cells, B-cell-depleted T cells, or PBMCs.

Original processing notes: Estimates of nucleated cell counts were drawn from the amplification of reference gene primers. Using immunoSEQ multiplex PCR, the repertoire was profiled, and TCRdb retains in-frame clones only, with some absent. V and J calls and clone size follow that table, whereas D and trimming were derived from the DNA. The profile shows about 94,000 clones, about 80% of them singletons. The TCR comes from a human donor in a cohort sampled during active COVID-19. What was sequenced was peripheral blood.

The CDR3 DNA follows: TGCGCCAGCAGCTCCGGGACAAGTGCCGGGATACTCGACTATGGCTACACCTTC. Its translation: CASSSGTSAGILDYGYTF. This chain connects TRBV5-1 to TRBJ1-2; D perhaps matches TRBD1 (6 bases). V dropped 3 bases and J dropped 3 bases, with 24 bases sitting between them. Germline V gives CDR1 SGHRS, CDR2 YFSETQ. The CDR3 contains 18 residues.